This TCR beta chain was found in a study of early T cells in non-severe SARS-CoV-2 infection (TCRdb year 2021). Concerning the study at large: Because TCR sequencing was done on bulk RNA from unsorted whole blood, the alpha and beta chains could not be paired. General conclusions and limits of the study: Matching against VDJdb was skewed toward anti-spike CD8 responses, likely underestimated virus-specific expansions, and missed private and CD4 specificities.

The CDR3 contains 12 residues, cysteine and phenylalanine counted. The CDR3 DNA has 36 bases and is translated from base 1. Between the V and J ends, shortened by 3 bases and 2 bases respectively, the junction contains 5 bases. In the germline V gene, CDR1 corresponds to SGHTA and CDR2 to FQGNSA. A remark on this clonotype: There is no known antigen for this receptor. The input lacks base qualities; no much larger clone sits a single base away.

Library construction relied on 5' RACE. Sequencing instrument: NextSeq 500. Unique molecular identifiers were attached to individual cDNA molecules in the TCR library protocol so that sequencing error and PCR bias could be corrected. Both TCR alpha and beta chains were sequenced, and tight co-correlation was observed between alpha and beta sequence abundances in each sample. The study's own analysis went as follows. Decombinator V4 was used to perform V gene, J gene and CDR3 annotation of TCR sequences. TCRs were defined as expanded if a significant change between any two time points was detected under a Poisson model with p below 0.0001. TCR abundances were normalised to the total number of TCRs sequenced per sample and were expressed as counts per million. MAIT TCRs were defined by TRAV1-2 paired with TRAJ12, TRAJ20 or TRAJ33, and iNKT TCRs by TRAV10 paired with TRAJ18. VDJdb, accessed on 1 November 2021, was searched for TCRs annotated for CMV, EBV and SARS-CoV-2, and TCRs annotated for more than one antigen were excluded. In TCRdb, the public reads were trimmed at Q25 with fastp and aligned with MiXCR, with productive beta chains retained. Entries are consolidated by CDR3 protein sequence, retaining the most common genes and DNA. It is TCRdb's table, rather than the study itself, that gives the V and J calls and clone size. This sample holds more than 50,000 distinct CDR3 sequences; over 9.5% were observed only once. About 5% of the sample is in the top ten clones.

The study was a case-control design nested within a healthcare worker cohort in London, UK, with weekly nasopharyngeal swab PCR tests and blood sampling. Healthcare workers were recruited during the week of the UK lockdown, between 23 and 31 March 2020, and followed weekly for up to about 15 weeks. This sequence originates from an adult who was a healthcare worker with PCR-confirmed SARS-CoV-2 infection or an uninfected control (not recorded which). The chain is assembled from TRBV7-2 and TRBJ2-7; no D gene call is confident. Sample: whole blood. The CDR3 has the sequence CASSLDAYEQYF. The base sequence is TGTGCCAGCAGCTTGGATGCCTACGAGCAGTACTTC.